Each of the 29 T cell receptor beta chains below was sequenced from the same sample in a study of spatial heterogeneity in lung cancer. From the 5' RACE reads, TCRdb called clonotypes with MiXCR, one entry per CDR3 protein. The sample consists of some 23,000 distinct CDR3 sequences, approximately 6.6% of them appearing once. Time point meaning: sample taken at primary tumor resection. Sequencing was performed on whole RNA extracted from tumor and nontumor lung tissue, or from frozen PBMC, and the material was left unsorted. The input for sequencing was PBMCs, taken at surgery. These receptors were collected from a male donor with early-stage non-small cell lung cancer.

This clonotype is medium-sized by share. The rearrangement joins TRBV2 to TRBJ2-4, with 7 bases fitting TRBD1. The V gene's germline CDR1 is SNHLY and CDR2 FYNNEI. The CDR3 runs to 16 residues. V shed 5 bases, J shed 2 bases, and the junction held 9 bases outside the gene matches. The CDR3 sequence: CASSPDRVYTKNIQYF. The CDR3, as DNA: TGTGCCAGCAGTCCCGACAGGGTGTATACCAAAAACATTCAGTACTTC.

This clonotype was observed at least ten times. V and J are TRBV5-1 and TRBJ2-1; D is unclear. There are 13 residues in the CDR3. Germline CDR1 SGHRS, CDR2 YFSETQ. V gave up 0 bases and J gave up 5 bases, with 6 bases separating them. The CDR3: CASSLEINNEQFF. DNA for the CDR3: TGCGCCAGCAGCTTGGAAATCAACAATGAGCAGTTCTTC.

Many counts were recorded for this clonotype. This rearrangement joins TRBV20-1 to TRBJ1-4; unclear D gene. Germline lookup yields CDR1 DFQATT and CDR2 SNEGSKA (reference sequence). The CDR3 consists of 14 residues. V was trimmed by 5 bases and J by 13 bases, leaving 23 bases between them. For the CDR3, the DNA is TGCAGTGCTCCGGGAGGCATAATGATGGGTGGACTGTTTTTT. Translating it yields CSAPGGIMMGGLFF.

At least ten counts were recorded for this clonotype. V and J are TRBV30 and TRBJ2-1; D gene ambiguous. V gave up 0 bases and J gave up 15 bases, with 15 bases separating them. The CDR3 is made up of 12 amino acids. Per the germline V gene, CDR1 is GTSNPN and CDR2 is SVGIG (reference sequence). CDR3 in amino acids: CAWSVTNLLAFF. CDR3 DNA sequence: TGTGCCTGGAGTGTTACAAACCTCCTGGCGTTCTTC.

This clonotype was seen at least ten times. The chain is built from TRBV7-2 and TRBJ2-1; D may correspond to TRBD1 or TRBD2 (6 bases each). CDR1 SGHTA and CDR2 FQGNSA come from the germline V gene. CDR3 length equals 15 residues. Trimming cost V 5 bases and J 7 bases, with 18 bases left between them. In DNA form, the CDR3 reads TGTGCCAGCAGCCCATCCCGGGGGCCCGGGAATGAGCAGTTCTTC. Encoded protein: CASSPSRGPGNEQFF.

This clonotype was counted ten times or more. The chain links TRBV5-4 to TRBJ2-1; maybe TRBD2 (6 bases). The V end lost 0 bases, the J end lost 6 bases, and 10 bases lay between the germline ends. Germline V CDR1 and CDR2: SGHNT, YYREEE (reference sequence). This CDR3 has 14 amino acids. The chain's CDR3 is CASSLVGGSNEQFF. CDR3 nucleotides: TGTGCCAGCAGCTTGGTGGGGGGTTCCAATGAGCAGTTCTTC.

This clonotype appeared many times. The chain links TRBV9 to TRBJ2-2, with D perhaps TRBD1 or TRBD2 (5 bases each). CDR3 length equals 15 residues. V was clipped by 1 base and J by 15 bases, with 22 bases between them. The germline V gene encodes CDR1 SGDLS and CDR2 YYNGEE. The CDR3 bases are TGTGCCAGCAGCGTAACGATACAGCCCTTGGGGGTGATGTTTTTT. It is translated as CASSVTIQPLGVMFF.

The table lists this clonotype with many counts. The chain is built from TRBV7-2 and TRBJ2-5, with D hard to call. This CDR3 has 11 residues. V lost 5 bases to trimming and J lost 7 bases, with 8 bases between them. CDR1 is SGHTA and CDR2 is FQGNSA in the germline V gene. CDR3 sequence reads: CASSNQVTQYF. In DNA form, the CDR3 reads TGTGCCAGCAGCAACCAGGTGACCCAGTACTTC.

This clonotype is judged medium-sized. The genes are TRBV7-2 and TRBJ1-1; D is possibly TRBD1 (6 bases). Germline V gives CDR1 SGHTA, CDR2 FQGNSA. CDR3 length: 13 residues. V was pared by 2 bases and J by 11 bases, with 15 bases between. The CDR3 loop reads CASSLSGGGAAFF. CDR3 sequence (DNA): TGTGCCAGCAGCTTATCAGGCGGGGGGGCCGCTTTCTTT. The full variable domain, in which reference TRBV7-2 and TRBJ1-1 provide the parts outside the CDR3, is GAGVSQSPSNKVTEKGKDVELRCDPISGHTALYWYRQSLGQGLEFLIYFQGNSAPDKSGLPSDRFSAERTGGSVSTLTIQRTQQEDSAVYLCASSLSGGGAAFFGQGTRLTVV.

This clonotype is categorized as large (0.1 to 1%). The gene calls are TRBV21-1 and TRBJ2-7; TRBD2 is the table's D call, not checked against the DNA. TRBV21-1 is annotated as a pseudogene. The CDR3 length is 11 residues. The CDR3 spells CASSLPSSGAV. The CDR3 bases are TGTGCCAGCAGCCTACCCTCCAGCGGCGCTGTC.

This clonotype was seen repeatedly, ten times or more. The CDR3 reads CASTLAGVSTGELFF. The CDR3 DNA reads TGCGCCAGCACCCTAGCGGGAGTATCGACCGGGGAGCTGTTTTTT. This rearrangement joins TRBV5-1 to TRBJ2-2, with TRBD2 matching over 10 bases. V trimming: 6 bases; J trimming: 5 bases; junction bases outside the gene matches: 7. Germline V gene sequence: CDR1 SGHRS, CDR2 YFSETQ. The CDR3 contains 15 residues.

The sample holds many counts of this clonotype. The gene calls are TRBV20-1 and TRBJ1-2; tentative D call: TRBD1 (5 bases). The V and J ends lost 4 bases and 0 bases respectively, with 9 bases between them. Germline V gene data show CDR1 as DFQATT and CDR2 as SNEGSKA (reference sequence). The CDR3 has 13 residues. The CDR3 nucleotides read TGCAGTGCTATCACAGGAACTAACTATGGCTACACCTTC. Its protein product is CSAITGTNYGYTF.

There are many counts of this clonotype. The J gene is TRBJ2-7, the V gene TRBV5-1, with 9 nucleotides matching TRBD1. The CDR3 has 14 residues. V shed 5 bases, J shed 3 bases, and the junction held 6 bases outside the gene matches. Germline CDR1 is SGHRS and CDR2 is YFSETQ. The CDR3 here is CASREGTGNYEQYF. The CDR3 coding sequence is TGCGCCAGCAGGGAAGGGACAGGGAACTACGAGCAGTACTTC. Together with reference TRBV5-1 and TRBJ2-7, the CDR3 gives the full variable domain: KAGVTQTPRYLIKTRGQQVTLSCSPISGHRSVSWYQQTPGQGLQFLFEYFSETQRNKGNFPGRFSGRQFSNSRSEMNVSTLELGDSALYLCASREGTGNYEQYFGPGTRLTVT.

Ten or more counts support this clonotype. This chain joins TRBV9 and TRBJ2-7; maybe TRBD1 (5 bases). V was trimmed by 0 bases and J by 2 bases, leaving 12 bases between them. Germline CDR1 reads SGDLS; CDR2 reads YYNGEE. The CDR3 runs 15 residues. The CDR3 region has the DNA TGTGCCAGCAGCGTAGGCGTCAGGGCAACCTACGAGCAGTACTTC. Its protein is CASSVGVRATYEQYF.

The J gene is TRBJ2-3, the V gene TRBV9; the D is unclear. V lost 6 bases and J 2 bases, leaving 16 bases between the germline ends. Per germline, CDR1 SGDLS and CDR2 YYNGEE. CDR3 length equals 15 residues. DNA of the CDR3: TGTGCCAGCACCACAGACCGTTTTCCCACAGATACGCAGTATTTT. Amino acids: CASTTDRFPTDTQYF.

This clonotype was counted only a few times. The chain combines TRBV27 with TRBJ2-1; TRBD2 agrees at 13 bases. Losses at the gene ends were 5 bases for V and 8 bases for J; bases not matched to a gene: 15. This CDR3 contains 18 residues. Germline V lookup: CDR1 MNHEY, CDR2 SMNVEV (reference sequence). The CDR3 DNA reads TGTGCCAGCAGTCTCAGACTAGCGGGGGGTGGGGCTCGCGATGAGCAGTTCTTC. Translated, it gives CASSLRLAGGGARDEQFF.

This clonotype is labeled as medium-sized (0.01 to 0.1%). V usage is TRBV7-9 and J usage is TRBJ2-1; 13 positions match TRBD2. V dropped 5 bases and J dropped 7; count of bases not matched to a gene: 8. The germline V gene has CDR1 SEHNR and CDR2 FQNEAQ (reference sequence). The CDR3 spans 16 residues. The CDR3 is CASSNGLAGVKNEQFF. Written as DNA, the CDR3 is TGTGCCAGCAGCAATGGACTAGCGGGAGTGAAGAATGAGCAGTTCTTC.

J is TRBJ2-2 and V is TRBV5-1, with D maybe TRBD2 (6 bases). The CDR3 spans 16 residues. V was pared by 5 bases and J by 5 bases, with 19 bases between. CDR1 SGHRS and CDR2 YFSETQ come from the germline V gene. The CDR3 sequence: CASSTEGVGPTGELFF. DNA for the CDR3: TGCGCCAGCAGTACGGAGGGCGTGGGGCCAACCGGGGAGCTGTTTTTT.

The sample holds many counts of this clonotype. This chain connects TRBV20-1 to TRBJ1-1; no firm D call. The CDR3 covers 14 residues. The germline CDR1 and CDR2 sequences are DFQATT and SNEGSKA (reference sequence). Deletions cut 0 bases from V and 3 bases from J, with 11 bases between. CDR3 region: CSARDPRADTEAFF. The CDR3 DNA reads as TGCAGTGCTAGAGACCCCCGGGCGGACACTGAAGCTTTCTTT.

Only a few counts were recorded for this clonotype. The chain uses TRBV10-3 and TRBJ2-7, with D perhaps TRBD1 (5 bases). The V and J ends lost 3 bases and 3 bases respectively, with 12 bases between them. The CDR3 runs 14 residues. Germline assignment: CDR1 ENHRY and CDR2 SYGVKD. CDR3 sequence reads: CAISEVPTDYEQYF. In DNA form, the CDR3 reads TGTGCCATCAGTGAAGTTCCGACAGACTACGAGCAGTACTTC.

This clonotype was counted ten times or more. The CDR3 sequence is CSATEGAGSNEKLFF. DNA of the CDR3: TGCAGTGCTACCGAAGGTGCGGGATCTAATGAAAAACTGTTTTTT. The V call is TRBV20-1, the J call TRBJ1-4; no clear D gene. The CDR3 spans 15 residues. Germline V gene sequence: CDR1 DFQATT, CDR2 SNEGSKA (reference sequence). V was pared by 4 bases and J by 3 bases, with 15 bases between.

The gene calls are TRBV20-1 and TRBJ2-7; no definite D call. CDR1 DFQATT and CDR2 SNEGSKA come from the germline V gene (reference sequence). The CDR3 sequence is 11 residues long. The germline V and J ends were trimmed by 1 base and 5 bases, with 6 bases remaining between them. The CDR3 DNA reads as TGCAGTGCTAGAGTTTGGGACGAGCAGTACTTC. Translated, it gives CSARVWDEQYF.

The CDR3 loop reads CASSLVQSTEAFF. CDR3 nucleotides: TGCGCCAGCAGCCTAGTTCAATCCACTGAAGCTTTCTTT. V and J are TRBV5-1 and TRBJ1-1; D is uncertain. Germline assignment: CDR1 SGHRS and CDR2 YFSETQ. Trimming stripped 4 bases from V and 4 bases from J, with 11 bases between. This CDR3 region has 13 residues.

The chain combines TRBV11-2 with TRBJ2-1, with 8 bases aligning to TRBD2. Germline V lookup: CDR1 SGHAT, CDR2 FQNNGV. The CDR3 has 11 amino acids. Unmatched junction bases numbered 3, after V lost 3 bases and J lost 14 bases. The CDR3, as DNA: TGTGCCAGCAGCTTGGGACTAGAAGAGTTCTTC. It is translated as CASSLGLEEFF.

The table lists this clonotype with many counts. V and J are TRBV9 and TRBJ1-3; TRBD1 is a possible D gene (5 bases). The V end lost 0 bases, the J end lost 0 bases, and 7 bases lay between the germline ends. The CDR3 extends over 15 amino acids. From germline, CDR1 is SGDLS and CDR2 YYNGEE. The DNA for the CDR3 is TGTGCCAGCAGCGTAGCAGGGATCTCTGGAAACACCATATATTTT. This encodes CASSVAGISGNTIYF.

The sample holds many counts of this clonotype. This chain links TRBV29-1 with TRBJ2-3; D unresolved. Germline lookup yields CDR1 SQVTM and CDR2 ANQGSEA. The CDR3 runs to 11 residues. Trimming cost V 0 bases and J 5 bases, with 3 bases left between them. The CDR3 region is CSVEDRDTQYF. CDR3 sequence (DNA): TGCAGCGTTGAAGATCGAGATACGCAGTATTTT.

This clonotype was counted at least ten times. The chain carries TRBV7-6 and TRBJ2-3, with D unclear. CDR1 and CDR2 (germline): SGHVS, FNYEAQ. Trimming stripped 2 bases from V and 4 bases from J, with 7 bases between. CDR3 length: 13 residues. CDR3 amino acids: CASSLLRADTQYF. The CDR3 DNA reads as TGTGCCAGCAGCTTATTGAGAGCAGATACGCAGTATTTT.

The sample holds many counts of this clonotype. For the CDR3, the DNA is TGTGCCAGCAGCTTCGGACGGGGTTCCTATGGCTACACCTTC. Its protein is CASSFGRGSYGYTF. J is TRBJ1-2 and V is TRBV7-2, with D unclear. CDR3 length equals 14 residues. Trimming cost V 3 bases and J 4 bases, with 12 bases left between them. Germline values: CDR1 SGHTA, CDR2 FQGNSA.

This clonotype showed up many times. The chain is built from TRBV2 and TRBJ1-5; D remains ambiguous. Germline lookup yields CDR1 SNHLY and CDR2 FYNNEI. This CDR3 comprises 11 residues. The V gene lost 6 bases and the J gene lost 4 bases, with 4 bases spanning the gap. CDR3 protein: CASRYNQPQHF. The CDR3 region has the DNA TGTGCCAGCAGGTATAATCAGCCCCAGCATTTT.